These 25 T cell receptor beta chains were all obtained from the same sample, sequenced in a study of blood T cell repertoires in COVID-19. Data came from immunoSEQ multiplex PCR; TCRdb stores just in-frame clones and leaves some out. The repertoire includes around 270,000 clones, roughly 86% of them detected once, and approximately 9.4% sits in the top ten. The source material was peripheral blood. These receptors all come from a man in his forties who had recovered from COVID-19.

The CDR3 reads CASRVTGDYGYTF. In DNA form, the CDR3 reads TGTGCCAGTAGGGTGACAGGGGACTATGGCTACACCTTC. J is TRBJ1-2 and V is TRBV19; 8 bases align to TRBD1. After removal of 6 bases from V and 3 bases from J, the junction contained 3 bases not matched to a gene. Germline loops: CDR1 LNHDA, CDR2 SQIVND (reference sequence). CDR3 length: 13 amino acids.

This sequence joins TRBV7-9 and TRBJ2-1, with D unresolved. CDR3 size: 15 residues. V gave up 1 base and J gave up 6 bases, with 13 bases separating them. CDR1 and CDR2 (germline): SEHNR, FQNEAQ (reference sequence). The CDR3 reads CASSLVAVLGNEQFF. CDR3 nucleotide sequence: TGTGCCAGCAGCTTAGTCGCGGTTCTGGGCAATGAGCAGTTCTTC.

The V gene is TRBV2, the J gene TRBJ2-2, with TRBD1 identical over 10 bases. Germline CDR1 and CDR2: SNHLY and FYNNEI. This CDR3 comprises 14 residues. V shed 6 bases, J shed 6 bases, and the junction held 4 bases outside the gene matches. In DNA, the CDR3 is TGTGCCAGCAGGCCCGGGACAGGGGCCGGGGAGCTGTTTTTT. Its translation: CASRPGTGAGELFF.

V and J are TRBV6-7 and TRBJ1-4; TRBD1 aligns across 11 bases. TRBV6-7 is an open reading frame whose function is uncertain. V trimming: 10 bases; J trimming: 8 bases; junction bases outside the gene matches: 9. The CDR3 consists of 14 residues. CDR3 region: CATTAWDRGEKLFF. CDR3 in DNA: TGTGCCACTACCGCATGGGACAGGGGGGAAAAACTGTTTTTT.

The J gene is TRBJ2-7, the V gene TRBV4-3; TRBD2 matches at 10 bases. Per the germline V gene, CDR1 is LGHNA and CDR2 is YSLEER. Trimming cost V 1 base and J 3 bases; bases outside gene matches: 3. This CDR3 is 15 amino acids long. CDR3 sequence (DNA): TGCGCCAGCAGCCAAGTCAAGCGGGGGGGCTACGAGCAGTACTTC. Its translation: CASSQVKRGGYEQYF.

J is TRBJ2-7 and V is TRBV14; D is possibly TRBD1 (5 bases). The CDR3 sequence is 14 residues long. Trimming pared 1 base from V and 2 bases from J, leaving 9 bases between. Germline CDR1 SGHDN, CDR2 FVKESK. The CDR3 loop is CASSQAGLAYEQYF. The CDR3 DNA sequence: TGTGCCAGCAGCCAAGCAGGGCTCGCCTACGAGCAGTACTTC.

The chain is built from TRBV7-6 and TRBJ2-1; D may be TRBD2 (5 bases). The V gene's germline CDR1 is SGHVS and CDR2 FNYEAQ. This CDR3 comprises 15 residues. V lost 3 bases to trimming and J lost 6 bases, with 15 bases between them. Here the CDR3 reads CASSFSATSINEQFF. CDR3 sequence (DNA): TGTGCCAGCAGCTTTTCAGCAACTAGTATCAATGAGCAGTTCTTC.

The chain recombines TRBV3-1 (or the pseudogene TRBV3-2) with TRBJ2-7; 10 bases are shared with TRBD2. In germline, CDR1 is LGHDT, CDR2 YNNKEL (reference sequence). J lost 6 bases, V lost 1 base, and 3 bases had no gene match. This CDR3 contains 14 residues. This CDR3 is CASSQVPSGSEQYF. In nucleotides, the CDR3 is TGTGCCAGCAGCCAAGTGCCTAGCGGGAGCGAGCAGTACTTC.

The rearrangement uses TRBV5-6 and TRBJ1-6; possible D gene TRBD1, 5 bases. V was cut by 4 bases and J by 0 bases, with 17 bases left in between. The CDR3 extends over 18 amino acids. CDR1 SGHDT and CDR2 YYEEEE come from the germline V gene. This chain's CDR3 is CASSRGGWESSYNSPLHF. DNA for the CDR3: TGTGCCAGCAGCCGCGGGGGGTGGGAGAGCTCCTATAATTCACCCCTCCACTTT. Drawing the rest from reference TRBV5-6 and TRBJ1-6, the complete variable domain is DAGVTQSPTHLIKTRGQQVTLRCSPKSGHDTVSWYQQALGQGPQFIFQYYEEEERQRGNFPDRFSGHQFPNYSSELNVNALLLGDSALYLCASSRGGWESSYNSPLHFGNGTRLTVT.

The V and J genes are TRBV6-5 and TRBJ2-5, with 7 bases identical to TRBD2. Germline V CDR1 and CDR2: MNHEY, SVGAGI. V dropped 4 bases and J dropped 7; count of bases not matched to a gene: 6. This CDR3 has 13 amino acids. The chain's CDR3 is CASSWGTIGTQYF. The CDR3 DNA reads as TGTGCCAGCAGTTGGGGGACTATCGGGACCCAGTACTTC.

This chain uses TRBV6-5 with TRBJ2-7; 7 bases match TRBD1. With 5 bases clipped from V and 4 bases from J, the junction kept 11 bases outside the gene matches. This CDR3 contains 15 residues. Germline V gene lookup returns CDR1 MNHEY and CDR2 SVGAGI. CDR3 loop: CASSIGRGLRYEQYF. The CDR3 nucleotides read TGTGCCAGCAGTATTGGAAGGGGGCTAAGGTACGAGCAGTACTTC.

J is TRBJ2-5 and V is TRBV2; the match to TRBD2 covers 9 bases. The V segment lost 2 bases and the J segment 5 bases; nucleotides outside the gene matches: 6. CDR1 and CDR2 from the germline V gene are SNHLY and FYNNEI. CDR3 length: 15 amino acids. The CDR3: CASSERGLASETQYF. CDR3 nucleotides: TGTGCCAGCAGTGAAAGAGGACTAGCGTCGGAGACCCAGTACTTC.

V gene TRBV27 combines with J gene TRBJ2-5; 13 nucleotides match TRBD2. Germline V lookup: CDR1 MNHEY, CDR2 SMNVEV (reference sequence). This CDR3 contains 16 residues. V trimming: 5 bases; J trimming: 5 bases; junction bases outside the gene matches: 8. The CDR3: CASSPTSGGAGETQYF. CDR3 nucleotide sequence: TGTGCCAGCAGTCCCACTAGCGGGGGGGCCGGGGAGACCCAGTACTTC.

Concerning this clone: The germline gene is not matched at one end of the junction; a read error may be the cause. V usage is TRBV28 and J usage is TRBJ1-2; TRBD1 agrees at 7 bases. Germline lookup yields CDR1 MDHEN and CDR2 SYDVKM. CDR3 length: 11 amino acids. Here the CDR3 reads CASSLSGQRLF. CDR3 coding DNA: TGTGCCAGCAGCCTATCGGGACAGCGCCTCTTC.

The rearrangement uses TRBV7-2 and TRBJ1-1, with D tentatively TRBD1 (6 bases). From germline, CDR1 is SGHTA and CDR2 FQGNSA. V shed 4 bases and J shed 11 bases, with 11 bases lying between them. This CDR3 spans 11 amino acids. Here the CDR3 reads CASSSDSGAFF. The CDR3 DNA reads TGTGCCAGCAGCTCGGACAGTGGGGCTTTCTTT.

The CDR3 nucleotides are TGTGCCAGCAGCTTAGAGGGGGCCCTCTATTTT. Protein product: CASSLEGALYF. The V and J genes are TRBV7-9 and TRBJ2-3; 7 bases align to TRBD1. The CDR3 contains 11 residues. Germline-derived CDR1 and CDR2 are SEHNR and FQNEAQ (reference sequence). The ends lost 1 base at V and 15 bases at J; junction bases unmatched: 4.

The chain uses TRBV2 and TRBJ1-5; tentative D call: TRBD1 (5 bases). Germline V lookup: CDR1 SNHLY, CDR2 FYNNEI. Trimming stripped 8 bases from V and 2 bases from J, with 16 bases between. The CDR3 is 15 residues long. For the CDR3, the DNA is TGTGCCAGCTCTGGGGCGGCTTGGGGCAATCAGCCCCAGCATTTT. Translating it yields CASSGAAWGNQPQHF.

The CDR3 protein is CASSSSGRSPQYF. The CDR3 region has the DNA TGTGCCAGCAGCTCGAGCGGGAGGTCCCCCCAGTACTTC. V is TRBV7-3 and J is TRBJ2-7; TRBD2 matches at 9 bases. In germline, CDR1 is SGHTA, CDR2 FQGTGA. The trim removed 4 bases at V and 10 bases at J, leaving 8 bases unmatched. This CDR3 contains 13 residues. Filled out from reference TRBV7-3 and TRBJ2-7, the complete variable domain reads GAGVSQTPSNKVTEKGKYVELRCDPISGHTALYWYRQSLGQGPEFLIYFQGTGAADDSGLPNDRFFAVRPEGSVSTLKIQRTERGDSAVYLCASSSSGRSPQYFGPGTRLTVT.

The chain carries TRBV6-6 and TRBJ2-7, with TRBD2 matching over 10 bases. With V trimmed by 4 bases and J by 3 bases, 3 bases remained unmatched. The CDR3 covers 14 residues. Germline CDR1 MNHNY, CDR2 SVGAGI (reference sequence). The CDR3 protein is CASSLKREGYEQYF. The CDR3 nucleotides read TGTGCCAGCAGTTTAAAGCGGGAGGGCTACGAGCAGTACTTC.

The J gene is TRBJ2-1, the V gene TRBV13; TRBD2 aligns across 14 bases. Looked up from germline, CDR1 is PRHDT and CDR2 is FYEKMQ (reference sequence). The CDR3 covers 13 residues. Germline trimming cut 5 bases from V and 14 bases from J; bases unmatched to any gene: 5. The CDR3, as DNA: TGTGCCAGCAGCCCGGGACTAGCGGGAGTCGAGTTCTTC. Its translation is CASSPGLAGVEFF. The entire variable domain, with the rest obtained from reference TRBV13 and TRBJ2-1, is as follows: AAGVIQSPRHLIKEKRETATLKCYPIPRHDTVYWYQQGPGQDPQFLISFYEKMQSDKGSIPDRFSAQQFSDYHSELNMSSLELGDSALYFCASSPGLAGVEFFGPGTRLTVL.

CDR3: CASSFRTSGGSYEQYF. The CDR3 DNA reads as TGTGCCAGCAGTTTTCGGACTAGCGGCGGTTCCTACGAGCAGTACTTC. The rearrangement links TRBV27 to TRBJ2-7; TRBD2 agrees at 10 bases. Per the germline V gene, CDR1 is MNHEY and CDR2 is SMNVEV (reference sequence). J was trimmed by 1 base and V by 3 bases; bases with no gene match: 6. The CDR3 length is 16 residues.

The chain carries TRBV6-5 and TRBJ2-5; unclear D gene. V gave up 6 bases and J gave up 7 bases, with 12 bases separating them. Looked up from germline, CDR1 is MNHEY and CDR2 is SVGAGI. The CDR3 has 12 residues. The CDR3 region is CASSPGGGTQYF. Written as DNA, the CDR3 is TGTGCCAGCAGCCCCGGCGGCGGGACCCAGTACTTC.

The rearrangement links TRBV16 to TRBJ1-1; a weak D match, TRBD1 (6 bases). V was trimmed by 2 bases and J by 1 base, leaving 20 bases between them. The CDR3 totals 18 residues. The germline V gene has CDR1 KGHSY and CDR2 FQNENV. The CDR3 here is CASSQNPYWGHPNTEAFF. DNA of the CDR3: TGTGCCAGCAGCCAAAATCCCTACTGGGGACACCCGAACACTGAAGCTTTCTTT.

V and J are TRBV11-2 and TRBJ1-2, with D tentatively TRBD1 (6 bases). Germline values: CDR1 SGHAT, CDR2 FQNNGV. The CDR3 has 14 amino acids. Trimming pared 4 bases from V and 0 bases from J, leaving 9 bases between. CDR3 in amino acids: CASSWDISNYGYTF. DNA of the CDR3: TGTGCCAGCAGCTGGGACATTTCTAACTATGGCTACACCTTC.

The chain uses TRBV6-5 and TRBJ1-6; TRBD1 aligns across 7 bases. J gave up 7 bases and V 4 bases, and 7 bases lay outside the gene matches. The length of the CDR3 is 15 residues. Germline V gene sequence: CDR1 MNHEY, CDR2 SVGAGI. The CDR3 here is CASSWTSGGNSPLHF. CDR3 DNA: TGTGCCAGCAGTTGGACATCAGGGGGGAATTCACCCCTCCACTTT.